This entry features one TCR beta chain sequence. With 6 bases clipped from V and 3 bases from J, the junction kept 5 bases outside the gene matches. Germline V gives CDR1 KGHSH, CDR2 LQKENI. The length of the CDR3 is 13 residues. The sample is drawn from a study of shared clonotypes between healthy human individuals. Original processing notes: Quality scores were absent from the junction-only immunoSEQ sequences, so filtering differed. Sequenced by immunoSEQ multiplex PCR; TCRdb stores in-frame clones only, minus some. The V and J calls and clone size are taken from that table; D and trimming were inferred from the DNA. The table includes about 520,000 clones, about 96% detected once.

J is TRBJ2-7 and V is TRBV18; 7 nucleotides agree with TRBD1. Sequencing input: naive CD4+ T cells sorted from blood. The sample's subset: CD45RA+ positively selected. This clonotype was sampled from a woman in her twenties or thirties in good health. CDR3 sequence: CASSTGDFYEQYF. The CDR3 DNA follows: TGTGCCAGCTCCACAGGGGATTTCTACGAGCAGTACTTC.